What follows are 23 T cell receptor beta chains derived from one specimen sequenced in a study of T cells in Graves' hyperthyroidism and ophthalmopathy. RNA transcripts provided the source from which TCR beta CDR3 regions were amplified. First-round RT-PCR of the TCR CDR3 relied on the HTBI primer set. TCRdb reprocessed the multiplex PCR reads with MiXCR, giving one entry per CDR3 protein. Here the sample spans over 500,000 distinct CDR3 sequences, around 15% being singletons. Specimen: blood. All receptors come from a woman aged 40 to 49 with Graves' hyperthyroidism.

This clonotype turned up a few times. This chain connects TRBV20-1 to TRBJ2-1; D call uncertain. The V gene's germline CDR1 is DFQATT and CDR2 SNEGSKA (reference sequence). V lost 3 bases, J lost 0 bases, and 9 bases lay in between. CDR3 size: 14 residues. CDR3 protein: CSARPESSYNEQFF. Here the CDR3 DNA reads TGCAGTGCTAGGCCGGAGAGCTCCTACAATGAGCAGTTCTTC.

There are many counts of this clonotype. The chain recombines TRBV6-1 with TRBJ1-1; D might be TRBD1 (5 bases). Germline CDR1 is MNHNS and CDR2 is SASEGT. The CDR3 totals 16 residues. Trimming cost V 3 bases and J 0 bases, with 14 bases left between them. The CDR3 region is CASSEGVRQMNTEAFF. The CDR3, as DNA: TGTGCCAGCAGTGAGGGGGTTAGGCAAATGAACACTGAAGCTTTCTTT.

This clonotype was seen repeatedly, ten times or more. V is TRBV5-1 and J is TRBJ2-1; the match to TRBD1 covers 9 bases. The ends lost 4 bases at V and 5 bases at J; junction bases unmatched: 4. Germline loops: CDR1 SGHRS, CDR2 YFSETQ. The CDR3 contains 14 residues. CDR3 nucleotide sequence: TGCGCCAGCAGCCCCGGACAGGGGCACAATGAGCAGTTCTTC. This encodes CASSPGQGHNEQFF.

The J gene is TRBJ2-1, the V gene TRBV5-6; 10 nucleotides match TRBD2. Germline lookup yields CDR1 SGHDT and CDR2 YYEEEE. J gave up 10 bases and V 7 bases, and 14 bases lay outside the gene matches. CDR3 size: 15 residues. The CDR3 sequence: CASVGASGSSREQFF. CDR3 nucleotides: TGTGCCAGCGTGGGGGCTAGCGGGAGTTCTCGGGAGCAGTTCTTC.

The V call is TRBV19, the J call TRBJ2-3, with no clear D. The CDR3 runs to 12 residues. V was shortened by 7 bases and J by 7 bases, with 12 bases between the two germline ends. From germline, CDR1 is LNHDA and CDR2 SQIVND (reference sequence). The DNA of the CDR3 is TGTGCCAGTACGGACGATGGGTATACGCAGTATTTT. It translates to CASTDDGYTQYF.

Many counts were recorded for this clonotype. The chain links TRBV7-2 to TRBJ2-1; D unclear. This CDR3 comprises 15 residues. Germline CDR1 and CDR2: SGHTA and FQGNSA. V was pared by 1 base and J by 7 bases, with 14 bases between. CDR3 sequence: CASSLDRSRLNEQFF. CDR3 bases: TGTGCCAGCAGCTTAGATCGCTCGCGCCTGAATGAGCAGTTCTTC.

Only a few counts were recorded for this clonotype. At one end the junction does not follow the germline gene, possibly because of a read error. The rearrangement joins TRBV9 to TRBJ2-3; a possible D gene is TRBD2 (5 bases). Germline assignment: CDR1 SGDLS and CDR2 YYNGEE. The CDR3 length is 15 residues. This CDR3 is CASSPPSSSTDTQYF. Here the CDR3 DNA reads TGTGCCAGCAGCCCCCCCTCCTCTAGCACAGATACGCAATATTTT.

This clonotype was observed many times. The CDR3 bases are TGTGCCAGCAAAAAGGGTCAAGAGACCCAGTACTTC. It codes for CASKKGQETQYF. The chain links TRBV2 to TRBJ2-5; no firm D call. CDR1 is SNHLY and CDR2 is FYNNEI in the germline V gene. Between the trimmed V and J ends, which lost 7 bases and 2 bases, there was a span of 8 bases. There are 12 residues in the CDR3.

This clonotype was detected ten times or more. This chain joins TRBV11-2 and TRBJ2-5; TRBD1 aligns across 11 bases. The CDR3 covers 17 residues. CDR1 and CDR2 (germline): SGHAT, FQNNGV. Losses at the gene ends were 5 bases for V and 3 bases for J; bases not matched to a gene: 11. The CDR3 sequence: CASSPFSGTGGKETQYF. CDR3 bases: TGTGCCAGCAGCCCCTTCTCCGGGACAGGGGGAAAAGAGACCCAGTACTTC.

This clonotype was seen at least ten times. The chain is built from TRBV29-1 and TRBJ2-3; 9 bases align to TRBD2. V shed 6 bases and J 2 bases; nucleotides not matched to a gene: 6. The CDR3 spans 14 residues. Germline CDR1 and CDR2: SQVTM and ANQGSEA. CDR3 DNA: TGCAGCGTGACTAGCGGCATTTCCACAGATACGCAGTATTTT. It is translated as CSVTSGISTDTQYF.

This clonotype has a count of ten or more. The chain links TRBV28 to TRBJ2-3, with 8 bases matching TRBD1. J gave up 5 bases and V 6 bases, and 13 bases lay outside the gene matches. Germline lookup yields CDR1 MDHEN and CDR2 SYDVKM. The CDR3 covers 16 residues. This CDR3 is CASSSLGQGRGDTQYF. As DNA, the CDR3 is TGTGCCAGCAGCTCCCTCGGACAGGGACGAGGAGATACGCAGTATTTT.

This clonotype was picked up many times. The rearrangement uses TRBV7-8 and TRBJ1-2; a possible D gene is TRBD1 (6 bases). This CDR3 spans 14 amino acids. V was pared by 4 bases and J by 0 bases, with 9 bases between. CDR1 and CDR2 (germline): SGHVS, FQNEAQ. The CDR3 reads CASSSRQANYGYTF. The DNA for the CDR3 is TGTGCCAGCAGCTCAAGACAGGCTAACTATGGCTACACCTTC.

This clonotype appeared a few times. The junction does not match germline at one end; this may be a read error. The chain couples TRBV5-1 to TRBJ2-1; D is unresolved. Germline V CDR1 and CDR2: SGHRS, YFSETQ. This CDR3 has 13 residues. CDR3 sequence reads: CTSSLGPLNEQFF. The CDR3 region has the DNA TGCACCAGCAGCTTGGGCCCTCTGAATGAGCAGTTCTTC.

This clonotype was observed many times. The gene calls are TRBV5-1 and TRBJ1-4, with 8 bases lining up with TRBD1. The V gene end was trimmed by 2 bases and the J gene end by 10 bases; junction bases not matched to a gene: 4. Germline V lookup: CDR1 SGHRS, CDR2 YFSETQ. There are 13 residues in the CDR3. CDR3 DNA: TGCGCCAGCAGCTTAGAAGACAGGGGAAAACTGTTTTTT. It translates to CASSLEDRGKLFF.

At least ten counts were recorded for this clonotype. This rearrangement joins TRBV11-2 to TRBJ2-1; 11 bases fit TRBD2. The trim removed 5 bases at V and 3 bases at J, leaving 3 bases unmatched. The CDR3 length is 15 residues. Germline CDR1 reads SGHAT; CDR2 reads FQNNGV. The CDR3 bases are TGTGCCAGCAGCCTAGCGGGAGGATTCTACAATGAGCAGTTCTTC. Amino acids: CASSLAGGFYNEQFF.

This clonotype was seen many times. The chain uses TRBV5-1 and TRBJ2-2; no clear D gene. V lost 1 base to trimming and J lost 5 bases, with 9 bases between them. From germline, CDR1 is SGHRS and CDR2 YFSETQ. The CDR3 totals 14 residues. The CDR3 loop is CASSLFGQTGELFF. The CDR3 coding sequence is TGCGCCAGCAGCTTGTTCGGGCAGACCGGGGAGCTGTTTTTT.

This clonotype was seen repeatedly, ten times or more. The CDR3 DNA reads as TGCAGCGTTGGGCGAGGGCAAAGTCTCACAGATACGCAGTATTTT. Translated: CSVGRGQSLTDTQYF. The rearrangement links TRBV29-1 to TRBJ2-3; D is possibly TRBD2 (5 bases). Germline lookup yields CDR1 SQVTM and CDR2 ANQGSEA. This CDR3 has 15 residues. V lost 4 bases to trimming and J lost 2 bases, with 16 bases between them.

This clonotype was counted at least ten times. The chain recombines TRBV6-2 or TRBV6-3 with TRBJ2-1, with D possibly being TRBD1 (6 bases). Per germline, CDR1 MNHEY and CDR2 SVGEGT. CDR3 length equals 15 residues. V was clipped by 6 bases and J by 0 bases, with 12 bases between them. CDR3 in amino acids: CASRRTVLSYNEQFF. CDR3 DNA sequence: TGTGCCAGCAGACGGACAGTTCTCTCCTACAATGAGCAGTTCTTC.

This clonotype was counted many times. The chain recombines TRBV7-9 with TRBJ2-7; 14 positions agree with TRBD2. The germline CDR1 and CDR2 sequences are SEHNR and FQNEAQ (reference sequence). J lost 1 base, V lost 5 bases, and 4 bases had no gene match. The CDR3 contains 16 residues. The CDR3 loop is CASSPGTSGGSYEQYF. CDR3 nucleotide sequence: TGTGCCAGCAGCCCCGGGACTAGCGGGGGTTCCTACGAGCAGTACTTC.

This clonotype was picked up many times. The V call is TRBV24-1, the J call TRBJ2-1, with D possibly matching TRBD2 (5 bases). The germline V and J ends were trimmed by 4 bases and 9 bases, with 12 bases remaining between them. The CDR3 contains 13 residues. Germline CDR1 is KGHDR and CDR2 is SFDVKD. CDR3 nucleotides: TGTGCCACCAGTGAACCCGGACTGGGTGAGCAGTTCTTC. Its protein product is CATSEPGLGEQFF.

This clonotype was counted at least ten times. The chain combines TRBV7-9 with TRBJ1-1; D call uncertain. CDR3 length: 16 residues. Germline values: CDR1 SEHNR, CDR2 FQNEAQ (reference sequence). V lost 4 bases to trimming and J lost 5 bases, with 20 bases between them. The CDR3 reads CASSSRYYTGWTEAFF. DNA for the CDR3: TGTGCCAGCAGCTCACGATACTACACGGGATGGACTGAAGCTTTCTTT.

The rearrangement links TRBV28 to TRBJ2-5; 11 bases map to TRBD1. With 5 bases clipped from V and 3 bases from J, the junction kept 5 bases outside the gene matches. The CDR3 has 15 residues. Germline CDR1 reads MDHEN; CDR2 reads SYDVKM. The DNA of the CDR3 is TGTGCCAGCAGTGCACCGGGACAGGGGGAAGAGACCCAGTACTTC. It encodes CASSAPGQGEETQYF.

There are many counts of this clonotype. The chain couples TRBV5-1 to TRBJ1-1, with unresolved D. CDR1 and CDR2 from the germline V gene are SGHRS and YFSETQ. Between the trimmed V and J ends, which lost 4 bases and 0 bases, there was a span of 16 bases. This CDR3 contains 16 residues. For the CDR3, the DNA is TGCGCCAGCAGCCCGGTCGGATCTCTGTTGAACACTGAAGCTTTCTTT. It yields the protein CASSPVGSLLNTEAFF.